This T cell receptor (beta chain) was found in a study of breast tumors, draining lymph nodes, adjacent tissues. TCRdb recomputed calls from the multiplex PCR reads with MiXCR, one row per CDR3 protein. This table has around 300,000 distinct CDR3 sequences, 30% appearing once. Samples came from axillary lymph nodes draining the breast cancer. The V gene's germline CDR1 is GTSNPN and CDR2 SVGIG (reference sequence). Losses at the gene ends were 2 bases for V and 5 bases for J; bases not matched to a gene: 3. The CDR3 spans 12 residues. Findings of the study overall: Findings are consistent with lymph node origin and intratumoral expansion of most tumor T cells. Luminal-like breast cancer showed significantly greater tumor-nontumor repertoire similarity than basal-like breast cancer did. The lymph node origin of tumor T cells was framed as consistent with a hypothesis, not demonstrated. Compared with lymph nodes, tumors were less diverse; compared with nontumor tissue, more.

This clonotype was counted ten times or more. The antigen is undetermined. The clonotype comes from a female donor with breast cancer. Some clones in this sample may be carry-over from other donors' samples. Sequenced material: axillary lymph node tissue. The chain links TRBV30 to TRBJ2-7; 7 bases agree with TRBD1. CDR3 amino acids: CAWSNTGDEQYF. The CDR3 coding sequence is TGTGCCTGGAGTAATACAGGGGACGAGCAGTACTTC. The variable domain in full, with the rest retrieved from reference TRBV30 and TRBJ2-7, is SQTIHQWPATLVQPVGSPLSLECTVEGTSNPNLYWYRQAAGRGLQLLFYSVGIGQISSEVPQNLSASRPQDRQFILSSKKLLLSDSGFYLCAWSNTGDEQYFGPGTRLTVT.